A selection of T cell receptor beta chains follows, all from one sample in a study of T-cell reconstitution after alpha-beta-depleted transplantation in children. TCRdb reprocessed the PCR reads with MiXCR, giving one entry per CDR3 protein. The sample has 600,000 to 700,000 distinct CDR3 sequences; roughly 17% are singletons. Sequencing used PBMCs from the stem cell graft donor, obtained from the stem cell graft. These receptors came from a human donor who donated a stem cell graft to a child with acute myeloid leukemia. The CDR3 runs from the conserved cysteine through the conserved F or W. A D gene is named only where the DNA matches it firmly. Clone size, where shown, is once, few, many, or a class for clones that have expanded.

j_call: TRBJ2-3
clone_size: many
v_call: TRBV5-6
d_call: .
cdr3_nt: TGTGCCAGCAGCTTGGCCTCACCCACCGGGATCACAGATACGCAGTATTTT
cdr3_aa: CASSLASPTGITDTQYF

j_call: TRBJ1-6
clone_size: many
v_call: TRBV7-9
d_call: .
cdr3_nt: TGTGCCAGCAGCTTGGCCCGATTATCACCCCTCCACTTT
cdr3_aa: CASSLARLSPLHF

j_call: TRBJ2-3
clone_size: .
v_call: TRBV5-6
d_call: .
cdr3_nt: TGTGCCAGCAGCTTGGCACCCGGACCAAGCACAGATACGCAGTATTTT
cdr3_aa: CASSLAPGPSTDTQYF

j_call: TRBJ2-2
clone_size: .
v_call: TRBV24-1
d_call: .
cdr3_nt: TGTGCCACCAGTGATATTCCCGGGGAGCTGTTTTTT
cdr3_aa: CATSDIPGELFF

j_call: TRBJ2-2
clone_size: .
v_call: TRBV5-1
d_call: TRBD1
cdr3_nt: TGCGCCAGCAGTCCGTACAGGGGTCGGAACACCGGGGAGCTGTTTTTT
cdr3_aa: CASSPYRGRNTGELFF

j_call: TRBJ1-4
clone_size: few
v_call: TRBV12-3/TRBV12-4
d_call: .
cdr3_nt: TGTGCCAGCAGTCCTGGCAGTCTGGGTAATGAAAAACTGTTTTTT
cdr3_aa: CASSPGSLGNEKLFF

j_call: TRBJ1-1
clone_size: many
v_call: TRBV27
d_call: .
cdr3_nt: TGTGCCAGCAGTTTGGATCGACTGAACACTGAAGCTTTCTTT
cdr3_aa: CASSLDRLNTEAFF

j_call: TRBJ2-1
clone_size: many
v_call: TRBV5-1
d_call: TRBD1
cdr3_nt: TGCGCCAGCAGCTTTGGACAGGGCTCCTACAATGAGCAGTTCTTC
cdr3_aa: CASSFGQGSYNEQFF

j_call: TRBJ2-5
clone_size: .
v_call: TRBV3-1
d_call: .
cdr3_nt: TGTGCCAGCAGCCGACAGGAGTACCAAGAGACCCAGTACTTC
cdr3_aa: CASSRQEYQETQYF

j_call: TRBJ1-2
clone_size: .
v_call: TRBV25-1
d_call: .
cdr3_nt: TGTGCCAGCAGTGAATATTTCCAGGGAGGCCGTAACTATGGCTACACCTTC
cdr3_aa: CASSEYFQGGRNYGYTF

j_call: TRBJ2-5
clone_size: many
v_call: TRBV20-1
d_call: TRBD2
cdr3_nt: TGCAGTGCTAGACCCTCGGCGGGGGGGCAAGAGACCCAGTACTTC
cdr3_aa: CSARPSAGGQETQYF

j_call: TRBJ2-1
clone_size: .
v_call: TRBV20-1
d_call: TRBD1
cdr3_nt: TGCAGTGCTACCGACAGGGGAATAGGTAATGAGCAGTTCTTC
cdr3_aa: CSATDRGIGNEQFF

j_call: TRBJ2-5
clone_size: .
v_call: TRBV20-1
d_call: .
cdr3_nt: TGCAGTGCTAGAGATGAGTGGGGGCGAGAGACCCAGTACTTC
cdr3_aa: CSARDEWGRETQYF

j_call: TRBJ1-4
clone_size: few
v_call: TRBV7-9
d_call: .
cdr3_nt: TGTGCCAGCAGCTTAGGGCGGCGGAAACTGTTTTTT
cdr3_aa: CASSLGRRKLFF

j_call: TRBJ2-1
clone_size: .
v_call: TRBV7-9
d_call: .
cdr3_nt: TGTGCCAGCAGCTTAGCGGCGGGGGGACAGGAGCAGTTCTTC
cdr3_aa: CASSLAAGGQEQFF

j_call: TRBJ2-5
clone_size: .
v_call: TRBV25-1
d_call: .
cdr3_nt: TGTGCCAGCAGTGAATGGACGGCCCAAGAGACCCAGTACTTC
cdr3_aa: CASSEWTAQETQYF

j_call: TRBJ2-7
clone_size: many
v_call: TRBV5-6
d_call: .
cdr3_nt: TGTGCCAGCAGCTTCCCGAGACGCAGTATAGGCTACGAGCAGTACTTC
cdr3_aa: CASSFPRRSIGYEQYF

j_call: TRBJ1-2
clone_size: many
v_call: TRBV4-3
d_call: .
cdr3_nt: TGCGCCAGCAGCTTAGACGTCCAACCGCCCTATGGCTACACCTTC
cdr3_aa: CASSLDVQPPYGYTF

j_call: TRBJ2-2
clone_size: once
v_call: TRBV5-1
d_call: .
cdr3_nt: TGCGCCAGCCGCCAACAGGGCGGCACCGGGGAGCTGTTTTTT
cdr3_aa: CASRQQGGTGELFF

j_call: TRBJ1-2
clone_size: many
v_call: TRBV29-1
d_call: .
cdr3_nt: TGCAGCGTTGGCACAGGGCAGGGCTACACCTTC
cdr3_aa: CSVGTGQGYTF

j_call: TRBJ2-5
clone_size: many
v_call: TRBV15
d_call: .
cdr3_nt: TGTGCCACCAGCTACCGGGACGGCCAAGAGACCCAGTACTTC
cdr3_aa: CATSYRDGQETQYF

j_call: TRBJ1-5
clone_size: few
v_call: TRBV6-2/TRBV6-3
d_call: TRBD1
cdr3_nt: TGTGCCAGCAGGGACAGGGAACTGAGCAATCAGCCCCAGCATTTT
cdr3_aa: CASRDRELSNQPQHF

j_call: TRBJ1-5
clone_size: many
v_call: TRBV20-1
d_call: .
cdr3_nt: TGCAGTGCTAGAGTAGGGGATAGCAATCAGCCCCAGCATTTT
cdr3_aa: CSARVGDSNQPQHF

j_call: TRBJ1-6
clone_size: many
v_call: TRBV20-1
d_call: .
cdr3_nt: TGCAGTGCTAGAGATCAAAGCTATTCACCCCTCCACTTT
cdr3_aa: CSARDQSYSPLHF

j_call: TRBJ1-5
clone_size: .
v_call: TRBV12-3/TRBV12-4
d_call: TRBD1
cdr3_nt: TGTGCCAGCAGTTCCTCCGACAGGGGGAGCGGGCCCCAGCATTTT
cdr3_aa: CASSSSDRGSGPQHF

j_call: TRBJ1-2
clone_size: .
v_call: TRBV6-4
d_call: .
cdr3_nt: TGTGCCAGCAGTGACTCGGCTAAAGGGACGGAGGGCTACACCTTC
cdr3_aa: CASSDSAKGTEGYTF

j_call: TRBJ2-5
clone_size: few
v_call: TRBV5-5
d_call: .
cdr3_nt: TGTGCCAGCAGCTTGGGCAGGGTATCCGAGACCCAGTACTTC
cdr3_aa: CASSLGRVSETQYF

j_call: TRBJ2-2
clone_size: many
v_call: TRBV20-1
d_call: .
cdr3_nt: TGCAGTGCCCCACAGGGAAACGGGGAGCTGTTTTTT
cdr3_aa: CSAPQGNGELFF

j_call: TRBJ1-1
clone_size: .
v_call: TRBV30
d_call: TRBD1
cdr3_nt: TGTGCCTGGGAGGGAACAGGGGACACTGAAGCTTTCTTT
cdr3_aa: CAWEGTGDTEAFF

j_call: TRBJ2-3
clone_size: many
v_call: TRBV7-2
d_call: TRBD2
cdr3_nt: TGTGCCAGCAGCTCCCGCGCGGGGGGGCTGGATACGCAGTATTTT
cdr3_aa: CASSSRAGGLDTQYF

j_call: TRBJ2-7
clone_size: many
v_call: TRBV30
d_call: .
cdr3_nt: TGTGCCTTTGCCAGCAGCAACGAGCAGTACTTC
cdr3_aa: CAFASSNEQYF

j_call: TRBJ1-6
clone_size: .
v_call: TRBV20-1
d_call: .
cdr3_nt: TGCAGTGCTAGAGGCCCAGGACAGTATAATTCACCCCTCCACTTT
cdr3_aa: CSARGPGQYNSPLHF

j_call: TRBJ2-2
clone_size: .
v_call: TRBV7-9
d_call: .
cdr3_nt: TGTGCCAGCAGCGCAACAGGGACCGGGGAGCTGTTTTTT
cdr3_aa: CASSATGTGELFF

j_call: TRBJ2-7
clone_size: many
v_call: TRBV7-2
d_call: .
cdr3_nt: TGTGCCAGCAGCTCCGGGACCTCCTACGAGCAGTACTTC
cdr3_aa: CASSSGTSYEQYF

j_call: TRBJ1-5
clone_size: .
v_call: TRBV28
d_call: .
cdr3_nt: TGTGCCAGCAGTGACCTTCCACAGCCCCAGCATTTT
cdr3_aa: CASSDLPQPQHF